A single sample gave rise to the 14 T cell receptor beta chains below, sequenced in a study of blood T cells in healthy people across ages. Primed by a sample-barcoded 5' primer and a J-beta primer mix, a second PCR proceeded for about 7 to 11 cycles. From the 5' RACE reads, TCRdb called clonotypes with MiXCR, one entry per CDR3 protein. The sample contains roughly 900,000 distinct CDR3 sequences, 29% of which appear only once. The sample comprised blood. These receptors came from a woman older than 75 in good health.

This clonotype turned up a few times. The gene calls are TRBV10-3 and TRBJ2-2, with TRBD2 matching 7 bases. Trimming cost V 10 bases and J 2 bases; bases outside gene matches: 10. The CDR3 totals 15 residues. Germline V CDR1 and CDR2: ENHRY, SYGVKD. The CDR3 loop is CATTPGLTNTGELFF. In nucleotides, the CDR3 is TGTGCCACCACGCCGGGACTAACCAACACCGGGGAGCTGTTTTTT.

V is TRBV6-1 and J is TRBJ2-1; possible D gene TRBD2, 7 bases. The CDR3 contains 14 residues. Trimming stripped 6 bases from V and 10 bases from J, with 19 bases between. Germline CDR1 MNHNS, CDR2 SASEGT. The CDR3 coding sequence is TGTGCCAGCAGAGCTAAGAGGGGGGGCCGCGAGCAGTTCTTC. Its translation is CASRAKRGGREQFF.

This chain joins TRBV7-2 and TRBJ1-5; 8 bases agree with TRBD1. The V and J ends lost 7 bases and 4 bases, in that order; junction bases with no gene match: 12. Germline V gives CDR1 SGHTA, CDR2 FQGNSA. The CDR3 is made up of 16 amino acids. CDR3 nucleotides: TGTGCCAGCATGACCGGGACAGGCGTGAGAAATCAGCCCCAGCATTTT. It codes for CASMTGTGVRNQPQHF.

Turning to this clonotype: A read error may be the cause here, since a much bigger clone is one base away. This sequence joins TRBV5-5 and TRBJ2-7; no clear D. Trimming took off 3 bases at V and 3 bases at J, with 13 bases between the two ends. Germline V gene lookup returns CDR1 SGHKS and CDR2 YYEKEE (reference sequence). The CDR3 loop spans 14 amino acids. CDR3: CASSWNSRVYEQYF. DNA for the CDR3: TGTGCCAGCAGCTGGAATAGTAGGGTCTACGAGCAGTACTTC. Full variable domain (missing parts from reference TRBV5-5 and TRBJ2-7): DAGVTQSPTHLIKTRGQQVTLRCSPISGHKSVSWYQQVLGQGPQFIFQYYEKEERGRGNFPDRFSARQFPNYSSELNVNALLLGDSALYLCASSWNSRVYEQYFGPGTRLTVT.

This clonotype has just a few counts. A read error may be the cause here, since a much bigger clone is one base away. The chain links TRBV27 to TRBJ2-7, with 8 bases aligning to TRBD2. The DNA end is a closer match to TRBJ2-5, so the J assignment may be wrong. CDR1 and CDR2 (germline): MNHEY, SMNVEV (reference sequence). The CDR3 covers 14 residues. CDR3: CASGLISGGETQYF. The CDR3, as DNA: TGTGCCAGCGGGCTCATAAGCGGGGGAGAGACCCAGTACTTC.

The chain uses TRBV5-1 and TRBJ2-5; D gene uncertain. This CDR3 has 16 amino acids. The germline gives CDR1 SGHRS, CDR2 YFSETQ. Trimming removed 4 bases at V and 4 bases at J, with 20 bases between. CDR3 region: CASSGETRVGVETQYF. Here the CDR3 DNA reads TGCGCCAGCAGCGGAGAGACCCGGGTCGGCGTAGAGACCCAGTACTTC.

This clonotype was seen repeatedly, ten times or more. One junction end disagrees with the germline gene, perhaps due to a read error. The chain couples TRBV3-1 to TRBJ1-1, with 7 bases fitting TRBD1. The CDR3 runs to 14 residues. The germline CDR1 and CDR2 sequences are LGHDT and YNNKEL (reference sequence). CDR3 protein: CASSQEGARTEAFF. CDR3 nucleotides: TGCGCCAGCAGCCAGGAGGGGGCAAGGACTGAAGCTTTCTTT. Using reference TRBV3-1 and TRBJ1-1 for the parts outside the CDR3, the full variable domain is DTAVSQTPKYLVTQMGNDKSIKCEQNLGHDTMYWYKQDSKKFLKIMFSYNNKELIINETVPNRFSPKSPDKAHLNLHINSLELGDSAVYFCASSQEGARTEAFFGQGTRLTVV.

The chain couples TRBV30 to TRBJ2-5, with TRBD1 matching 7 bases. V was pared by 1 base and J by 6 bases, with 8 bases of the junction left unmatched. This CDR3 has 14 amino acids. Germline CDR1 is GTSNPN and CDR2 is SVGIG (reference sequence). The CDR3 here is CAWSEDRAIQTQYF. CDR3 nucleotide sequence: TGTGCCTGGAGTGAAGACAGGGCTATACAGACCCAGTACTTC.

Many counts were recorded for this clonotype. This rearrangement joins TRBV7-9 to TRBJ1-2, with D hard to call. The CDR3 spans 15 residues. Germline V gene lookup returns CDR1 SEHNR and CDR2 FQNEAQ (reference sequence). The ends were cut back, 2 bases at V and 0 bases at J, with 10 bases in the middle. Here the CDR3 DNA reads TGTGCCAGCAGCTTAATGCCGGGCCCTAACTATGGCTACACCTTC. It encodes CASSLMPGPNYGYTF. Full variable domain (outside the CDR3, taken from reference TRBV7-9 and TRBJ1-2): DTGVSQNPRHKITKRGQNVTFRCDPISEHNRLYWYRQTLGQGPEFLTYFQNEAQLEKSRLLSDRFSAERPKGSFSTLEIQRTEQGDSAMYLCASSLMPGPNYGYTFGSGTRLTVV.

This clonotype was observed many times. V is TRBV6-2 or TRBV6-3 and J is TRBJ2-1; 7 positions match TRBD1. The CDR3 extends over 15 amino acids. The trim removed 4 bases at V and 2 bases at J, leaving 5 bases unmatched. Looked up from germline, CDR1 is MNHEY and CDR2 is SVGEGT. CDR3: CASSFTGTAYNEQFF. CDR3 nucleotides: TGTGCCAGCAGTTTTACCGGGACAGCCTACAATGAGCAGTTCTTC.

This chain uses TRBV3-1 with TRBJ2-5; D is ambiguous. Germline CDR1 LGHDT, CDR2 YNNKEL (reference sequence). Trimming removed 3 bases at V and 1 base at J, with 12 bases between. The CDR3 spans 15 residues. CDR3 amino acids: CASSHPMTLQETQYF. The DNA of the CDR3 is TGTGCCAGCAGCCATCCAATGACGCTCCAAGAGACCCAGTACTTC.

This clonotype appeared a few times. A much larger clone sits a single nucleotide away, making a read error possible. The V and J genes are TRBV15 and TRBJ2-5; unclear D gene. The DNA matches TRBJ2-1 better at its end, which makes the J call doubtful. Germline-derived CDR1 and CDR2 are LNHNV and YYDKDF (reference sequence). The CDR3 is 12 residues long. The CDR3 DNA follows: TGTGCCACCAGCAGACCCCAAGAGACCCAGTTCTTC. Its protein product is CATSRPQETQFF.

This sequence joins TRBV20-1 and TRBJ2-3; 7 positions match TRBD2. Germline V gene data show CDR1 as DFQATT and CDR2 as SNEGSKA (reference sequence). The CDR3 sequence is 14 residues long. With V trimmed by 4 bases and J by 2 bases, 6 bases remained unmatched. CDR3: CSAKISGDTDTQYF. CDR3 coding DNA: TGCAGTGCTAAGATCAGCGGGGACACAGATACGCAGTATTTT.

The chain has TRBV2 and TRBJ1-2, with a tentative D call TRBD1 (5 bases). CDR1 and CDR2 (germline): SNHLY, FYNNEI. The V end was cut by 4 bases, the J end by 6 bases, with 9 bases between. The CDR3 totals 12 residues. The CDR3 DNA is TGTGCCAGCAGTGGGCAGGGCGATGGCTACACCTTC. Translated: CASSGQGDGYTF.